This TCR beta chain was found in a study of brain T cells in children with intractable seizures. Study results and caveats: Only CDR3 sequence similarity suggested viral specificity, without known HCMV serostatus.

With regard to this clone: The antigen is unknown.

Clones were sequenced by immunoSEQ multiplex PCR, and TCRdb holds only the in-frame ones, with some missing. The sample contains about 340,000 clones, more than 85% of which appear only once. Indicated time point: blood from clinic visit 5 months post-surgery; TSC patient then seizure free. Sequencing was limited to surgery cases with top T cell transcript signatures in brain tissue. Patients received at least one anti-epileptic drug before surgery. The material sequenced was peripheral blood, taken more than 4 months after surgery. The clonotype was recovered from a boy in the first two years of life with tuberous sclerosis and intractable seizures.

The DNA for the CDR3 is TGTGCCAGCAGCCCACAATCGGATTACACTGAAGCTTTCTTT. As protein: CASSPQSDYTEAFF. The chain uses TRBV7-9 and TRBJ1-1, with D uncertain. Trimming removed 5 bases from V and 3 bases from J, with 13 bases in between. The CDR3 contains 14 residues. The V gene's germline CDR1 is SEHNR and CDR2 FQNEAQ (reference sequence).